This T cell receptor beta chain was identified in a study of T cell repertoires in cytomegalovirus infection. Study-level information: CMV infection plus the matching HLA type was flagged by public TCR beta signatures.

This clonotype occurred a few times. Its antigen is unidentified. Study-level points and caveats: Identification of carriers of CMV plus the relevant HLA was performed using cumulative public TCR beta family frequency. The response measured ex vivo was dominated by TCR beta clonotypes (HLA-C-restricted and CMV-specific).

TCRdb reprocessed the reads with MiXCR, giving one entry per CDR3 protein. Seen here are about 920,000 distinct CDR3 sequences, approximately 33% observed once, and the top ten hold roughly 13%. The sequence was collected from a human donor in good health (CMV status not recorded). Some clones in this sample may be carry-over from other donors' samples. The sample was cultured CD8+ T cells from PBMCs, taken from culture after CMV antigen stimulation.

CDR3 in amino acids: CASSFPQDGSEQYF. As DNA, the CDR3 is TGTGCCAGCAGCTTTCCGCAGGATGGGAGCGAGCAGTACTTC. The chain carries TRBV5-6 and TRBJ2-7; weak D call: TRBD2 (5 bases). The CDR3 has 14 residues. Deletions cut 2 bases from V and 6 bases from J, with 15 bases between. The V gene's germline CDR1 is SGHDT and CDR2 YYEEEE.